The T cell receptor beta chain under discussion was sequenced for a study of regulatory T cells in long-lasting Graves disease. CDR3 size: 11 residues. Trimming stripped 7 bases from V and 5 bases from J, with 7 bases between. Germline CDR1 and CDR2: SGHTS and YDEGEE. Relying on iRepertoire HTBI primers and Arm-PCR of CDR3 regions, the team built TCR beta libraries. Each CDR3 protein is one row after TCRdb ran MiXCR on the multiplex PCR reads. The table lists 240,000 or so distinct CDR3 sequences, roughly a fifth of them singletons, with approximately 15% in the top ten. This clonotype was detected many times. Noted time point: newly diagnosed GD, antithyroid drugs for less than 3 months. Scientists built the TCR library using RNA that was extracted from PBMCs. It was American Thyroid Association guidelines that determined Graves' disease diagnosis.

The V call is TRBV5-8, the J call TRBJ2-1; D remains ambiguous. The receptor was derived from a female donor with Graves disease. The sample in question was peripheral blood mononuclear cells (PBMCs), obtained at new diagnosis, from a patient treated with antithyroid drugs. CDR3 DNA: TGTGCCAGCCGGCGGAACAATGAGCAGTTCTTC. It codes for CASRRNNEQFF.